These 18 T cell receptor beta chains came from one sample sequenced in a study of T cell repertoires in aging, cancer and after chemotherapy. Amplification of TCR beta used genomic DNA extracted from peripheral blood. Rearranged V-D-J TRB sequences were amplified with a mixed TRB-A/B primer pool. Each CDR3 protein is one row after TCRdb ran MiXCR on the multiplex PCR reads. The repertoire has 5,000 to 7,000 distinct CDR3 sequences, about 36% of them found once; the top ten carry roughly half. Specimen: blood. The origin of the receptors is a human donor with a blood cancer.

The chain is built from TRBV6-5 and TRBJ1-5; D unclear. V dropped 5 bases and J dropped 2 bases, with 16 bases sitting between them. Germline V lookup: CDR1 MNHEY, CDR2 SVGAGI. The CDR3 is 16 residues long. The CDR3 bases are TGTGCCAGCAGTCCCCTCGGACCCACAGGCAATCAGCCCCAGCATTTT. This sequence encodes CASSPLGPTGNQPQHF.

Turning to this clonotype: This could be a read error, since a much larger clone is one nucleotide away. The CDR3 region is CASSQGLNYEQYF. CDR3 DNA: TGTGCCAGTAGCCAGGGACTGAACTACGAGCAGTACTTC. The gene calls are TRBV19 and TRBJ2-7; weak D call: TRBD2 (6 bases). The CDR3 contains 13 residues. The V gene lost 6 bases and the J gene lost 3 bases, with 12 bases spanning the gap. Per germline, CDR1 LNHDA and CDR2 SQIVND (reference sequence).

The V gene is TRBV29-1, the J gene TRBJ2-2; perhaps TRBD2 as D (6 bases). CDR1 SQVTM and CDR2 ANQGSEA come from the germline V gene. V gave up 7 bases and J gave up 0 bases, with 18 bases separating them. The CDR3 runs 16 residues. The CDR3 bases are TGCAGCGCTGACGGGGGAAGGGGATCGAACACCGGGGAGCTGTTTTTT. The encoded protein is CSADGGRGSNTGELFF.

This clonotype is medium-sized within its sample. The chain is built from TRBV12-3 or TRBV12-4 and TRBJ2-7, with 13 bases matching TRBD2. After removal of 5 bases from V and 6 bases from J, the junction contained 4 bases not matched to a gene. There are 14 residues in the CDR3. CDR3 sequence: CASSPGLAGVEQYF. CDR3 nucleotide sequence: TGTGCCAGCAGTCCCGGACTAGCGGGAGTCGAGCAGTACTTC.

The V and J genes are TRBV15 and TRBJ2-2; D unclear. Germline CDR1 LNHNV, CDR2 YYDKDF (reference sequence). The CDR3 covers 13 residues. V dropped 8 bases and J dropped 2 bases, with 9 bases sitting between them. CDR3 loop: CATQLLNTGELFF. DNA for the CDR3: TGTGCCACCCAGTTACTTAACACCGGGGAGCTGTTTTTT.

Points on this clonotype: Possible read error: a much larger clone is one base away. The chain combines TRBV29-1 with TRBJ2-7; perhaps TRBD1 as D (5 bases). The CDR3 runs to 12 residues. V was cut by 6 bases and J by 7 bases, with 16 bases left in between. CDR1 and CDR2 from the germline V gene are SQVTM and ANQGSEA. This CDR3 reads CSVTPGFGEQYF. The CDR3 bases are TGCAGCGTCACACCAGGGTTTGGAGAGCAGTACTTC.

This clonotype was picked up one time. The V and J genes are TRBV12-3 or TRBV12-4 and TRBJ2-1; 15 bases align to TRBD2. The CDR3 is 18 residues long. The V gene end was trimmed by 4 bases and the J gene end by 6 bases; junction bases not matched to a gene: 10. CDR3 DNA: TGTGCCAGCAGTTCTCCGGGACTAGCGGGAGGTTCCGGCAATGAGCAGTTCTTC. Translation: CASSSPGLAGGSGNEQFF.

This clonotype has more than one count but fewer than ten. V is TRBV30 and J is TRBJ2-1; 8 positions match TRBD2. V trimming: 1 base; J trimming: 8 bases; junction bases outside the gene matches: 4. The CDR3 has 13 amino acids. Germline V gene sequence: CDR1 GTSNPN, CDR2 SVGIG (reference sequence). CDR3 nucleotide sequence: TGTGCCTGGAGTGGGACTAGCATCTATGAGCAGTTCTTC. Translation: CAWSGTSIYEQFF.

V gene TRBV5-1 combines with J gene TRBJ2-3, with D possibly being TRBD2 (5 bases). Germline CDR1 SGHRS, CDR2 YFSETQ. This CDR3 is built from 13 residues. The germline V and J ends were trimmed by 6 bases and 3 bases, with 11 bases remaining between them. Written as DNA, the CDR3 is TGCGCCAGCACCCCACTAGGGACAGATACGCAGTATTTT. Its protein product is CASTPLGTDTQYF.

The CDR3 sequence: CSVPGESGNTIYF. The DNA for the CDR3 is TGCAGCGTTCCAGGGGAGTCCGGAAACACCATATATTTT. The rearrangement links TRBV29-1 to TRBJ1-3; D is perhaps TRBD1 (6 bases). Trimming removed 5 bases from V and 4 bases from J, with 12 bases in between. The CDR3 extends over 13 amino acids. Germline CDR1 is SQVTM and CDR2 is ANQGSEA.

The rearrangement uses TRBV6-2 or TRBV6-3 and TRBJ2-1; D is undetermined. The V end was cut by 2 bases, the J end by 7 bases, with 9 bases between. CDR1 and CDR2 from the germline V gene are MNHEY and SVGEGT. The CDR3 is made up of 13 amino acids. This CDR3 reads CASSYQRGNEQFF. CDR3 bases: TGTGCCAGCAGTTACCAGCGTGGGAATGAGCAGTTCTTC.

By sample share, this clonotype is medium-sized. The V gene is TRBV29-1, the J gene TRBJ2-2, with TRBD2 identical over 12 bases. The germline V gene has CDR1 SQVTM and CDR2 ANQGSEA. This CDR3 has 15 residues. Trimming took 5 bases from V and 3 from J; bases not matched to a gene: 4. The CDR3, as DNA: TGCAGCGTTCTCCGACTAGCGGGGGACACCGGGGAGCTGTTTTTT. It yields the protein CSVLRLAGDTGELFF.

This clonotype turned up a few times. The chain recombines TRBV20-1 with TRBJ1-4, with 8 bases fitting TRBD1. Germline trimming cut 0 bases from V and 8 bases from J; bases unmatched to any gene: 8. CDR3 length: 15 residues. Germline CDR1 is DFQATT and CDR2 is SNEGSKA (reference sequence). CDR3 protein: CSARDLRQGAEKLFF. The CDR3 bases are TGCAGTGCTAGAGATTTGAGGCAGGGGGCGGAAAAACTGTTTTTT.

The chain joins TRBV24-1 to TRBJ2-5; TRBD2 matches 8 bases. Germline V CDR1 and CDR2: KGHDR, SFDVKD. J gave up 4 bases and V 5 bases, and 5 bases lay outside the gene matches. The CDR3 length is 14 residues. For the CDR3, the DNA is TGTGCCACCAGTGGTATGACTAGCGTAGAGACCCAGTACTTC. This gives the protein CATSGMTSVETQYF.

This clonotype was found a few times. The chain uses TRBV11-1 and TRBJ1-1, with TRBD1 matching over 7 bases. The CDR3 covers 15 residues. Losses at the gene ends were 1 base for V and 3 bases for J; bases not matched to a gene: 5. Germline-derived CDR1 and CDR2 are SGHAT and FQDESV (reference sequence). The CDR3 spells CASSLVVGGDTEAFF. The CDR3 nucleotides are TGTGCCAGCAGCTTAGTCGTAGGGGGCGACACTGAAGCTTTCTTT.

Points on this clonotype: Germline is not matched at one junction end, which may reflect a read error. CDR3 DNA sequence: TGTGCCAGCAGCTTGGGGACTAGCGGGAGTGAGACCCAGTACTTC. Protein sequence: CASSLGTSGSETQYF. The chain employs TRBV5-1 and TRBJ2-5, with 14 bases fitting TRBD2. This CDR3 has 15 amino acids. CDR1 is SGHRS and CDR2 is YFSETQ in the germline V gene.

This clonotype occurred a few times. J is TRBJ2-5 and V is TRBV6-5, with D possibly matching TRBD2 (6 bases). V lost 5 bases and J lost 2, with 12 bases in between. The CDR3 extends over 14 amino acids. CDR1 and CDR2 (germline): MNHEY, SVGAGI. The CDR3 here is CASSIQRAQETQYF. In DNA form, the CDR3 reads TGTGCCAGCAGTATTCAGCGGGCGCAAGAGACCCAGTACTTC.

The V and J genes are TRBV5-3 and TRBJ1-2; D is unresolved. TRBV5-3 is filed as an ORF, its function uncertain. The V end lost 5 bases, the J end lost 3 bases, and 11 bases lay between the germline ends. This CDR3 spans 13 amino acids. CDR3 sequence: CARSYDGYYGYTF. In nucleotides, the CDR3 is TGTGCCAGAAGTTATGACGGATACTATGGCTACACCTTC.